This TCR beta chain is from a study of Graves' ophthalmopathy and Graves' hyperthyroidism (dated by TCRdb to 2016 to 2018). For the wider study: Peripheral blood was collected at initial diagnosis, before any treatment. The study used signatures of the TCR beta repertoire to tell Graves' ophthalmopathy apart from Graves' hyperthyroidism and to predict which patients would progress to ophthalmopathy. An independent validation cohort was composed of 18 hyperthyroidism patients and some 16 patients who later progressed from hyperthyroidism to ophthalmopathy. Once sampling was done, hyperthyroidism patients were given methimazole at a starting dose of 30 mg daily, while ophthalmopathy patients were given high-dose intravenous methylprednisolone. To explore V-J signatures distinguishing ophthalmopathy from hyperthyroidism, a discovery set of 100 patients (around 42 ophthalmopathy, some 57 stable hyperthyroidism) was enrolled. In six hyperthyroidism patients, T-cell repertoires of thyroid tissue and blood were compared. The roughly 91 discovery patients were randomly divided into training and test sets at a 7:3 ratio. In total, 135 blood samples were TCR-sequenced: approximately 42 ophthalmopathy, under 85 hyperthyroidism and some 17 hyperthyroidism-to-ophthalmopathy patients.

The germline V gene (reference sequence) supplies CDR1 MNHEY and CDR2 SMNVEV. Spanning cysteine to phenylalanine, the CDR3 consists of 15 amino acids. The sequence is cut down to CDR3 DNA, 45 bases in frame from base 1. The trim is 7 bases for V and 0 bases for J, with a gap of 16 bases between the germline ends. What the authors observed across the whole study: In validation, the model predicted ophthalmopathy progression with about 70% sensitivity and approximately 78% specificity; around twelve predicted patients were CT-confirmed with GO in a median of approximately 6.2 months. Most of the expanded thyroid clonotypes with a frequency above 0.001 were also detected in blood, and it was suggested that the thyroid immune response may be reflected by blood repertoires. The 13-signature model separated ophthalmopathy from stable hyperthyroidism with approximately 90% sensitivity and around 84% specificity in cross-validation, and 80%/75% in the test set. Sample size was not predetermined statistically, and investigators were not blinded to group allocation.

The ophthalmopathy patients had moderately to severely active disease, with a Clinical Activity Score of 3 or higher, a NOSPECS grade of 4 or higher, and a disease duration of less than 3 months. Anyone with other autoimmune diseases, uncontrolled infections, pregnancy or lactation was excluded from the study. Clinical symptoms, serum thyroxine, TRAb, thyroid ultrasound and orbital computed tomography formed the basis of the diagnosis. Ficoll-Paque density gradient centrifugation was used to isolate PBMCs from around 10 ml of fresh peripheral blood. Total RNA was extracted with Trizol reagent and quality-checked on an Agilent 2100 Bioanalyzer. This clonotype was counted many times. No cognate antigen has been identified for it. Base quality data are lacking; no much larger clone is found one base away. For repertoire sequencing, TCR beta CDR3 regions were amplified from RNA transcripts. HTBI primers and the Qiagen OneStep RT-PCR kit were used in a first-round RT-PCR, which was followed by a second-round multiplex PCR, size selection and purification. Sequencing of the libraries was carried out on an Illumina HiSeq2000 in paired-end mode with 100 bp reads. The paper's data handling went like this. SOAPnuke was used to process the reads, throwing out any read that had adapters, had uncalled bases, had a mean Phred below 15, or lacked an exact constant-primer or identifier match. COPE v1.2.5 was used to merge high-quality paired reads. Each unique nucleotide sequence was defined as a clonotype, and clonotypes were aligned to IMGT TRB V, D and J references with MiTCR v1.1. Analysis was restricted to V-J combinations with a frequency above 0.0001, which covered 98% to 99.2% of repertoires. For each V-J combination, a TCR clonal expansion and chaos score was defined as the ratio of F50 clonal expansion to chaos observed in the TCRdist matrix. Welch's t-statistics and random forest were used to reduce the features to 10 to 15 V-J combinations, which were then used as input to a naive Bayes classifier. Thyroid-blood repertoire similarity was quantified with the Morisita-Horn index. TCRdb passed the public sequencing reads through fastp at Q25 and MiXCR, retaining productive beta sequences. Records with the same CDR3 protein are collapsed into one entry carrying the most frequent genes and DNA. The V and J calls and clone size come from TCRdb's table, not from the authors' own analysis. The sample table lists some 400,000 distinct CDR3 sequences, approximately 20% of them with a count of one. In total, the top ten clones hold 1.6% of the sample.

Sequences were obtained from peripheral blood. This TCR came from a woman aged 18 to 35 with Graves' ophthalmopathy. Donor details come from another sample of the same person, matched by shared clones. The V and J genes are TRBV27 and TRBJ2-7, with TRBD1 perhaps the D gene, on 5 matching bases. The CDR3: CASTPRPGFSYEQYF. The sequenced DNA is TGTGCCAGCACCCCTCGGCCAGGGTTCTCCTACGAGCAGTACTTC.